The 7 T cell receptor beta chains below all came from one sample that was sequenced in a study of T cells in tumors after PD-1 blockade (dated by TCRdb to between 2018 and 2021). Library preparation employed the immunoSEQ multiplex PCR assay. TCRdb took over this immuneACCESS table, retaining in-frame rearrangements with V and J assigned. Such tables are incomplete; in checked studies, under half of the missing clones stem from an unresolved V gene, and the remainder is unexplained. Present in this sample are approximately 13,000 clones, roughly 80% of which were seen just once. The ten largest clones add up to about 25% of the sample. Interpreted using the paper, the time point label stands for: after anti-PD-1 therapy. Sample: PBMCs, taken after anti-PD-1 treatment. The receptors stem from a human donor with basal cell carcinoma.

This chain joins TRBV5-1 and TRBJ2-3; D might be TRBD1 (7 bases). Germline V gene sequence: CDR1 SGHRS, CDR2 YFSETQ. This CDR3 region has 14 residues. With 6 bases removed from V and 1 base from J, the gap between germline ends came to 12 bases. CDR3 amino acids: CASTRGDRTDTQYF. The CDR3 DNA reads as TGCGCCAGCACCAGGGGGGACCGCACAGATACGCAGTATTTT.

V is TRBV19 and J is TRBJ1-3; tentatively, D is TRBD1 (5 bases). V lost 5 bases, J lost 2 bases, and 13 bases lay in between. This CDR3 comprises 15 residues. Germline V lookup: CDR1 LNHDA, CDR2 SQIVND (reference sequence). The CDR3 here is CASSVEGTAGNTIYF. Here the CDR3 DNA reads TGTGCCAGTAGTGTGGAGGGGACTGCTGGAAACACCATATATTTT.

This chain joins TRBV29-1 and TRBJ1-4; D gene uncertain. The CDR3 loop spans 13 amino acids. Trimming stripped 7 bases from V and 3 bases from J, with 12 bases between. Germline assignment: CDR1 SQVTM and CDR2 ANQGSEA. The CDR3 protein is CSAAGISNEKLFF. In DNA form, the CDR3 reads TGCAGCGCCGCGGGGATATCTAATGAAAAACTGTTTTTT.

The chain is built from TRBV6-5 and TRBJ1-2; maybe TRBD1 (6 bases). Germline V gene data show CDR1 as MNHEY and CDR2 as SVGAGI. This CDR3 region has 15 residues. Trimming cost V 6 bases and J 4 bases, with 18 bases left between them. The CDR3 sequence is CASSPGQFMLYGYTF. DNA of the CDR3: TGTGCCAGCAGCCCCGGACAGTTTATGCTCTATGGCTACACCTTC.

Points on this clone: The same CDR3 can be traced to other DNA sequences in this sample. The gene calls are TRBV6-1 and TRBJ1-2; TRBD1 agrees at 8 bases. Germline V CDR1 and CDR2: MNHNS, SASEGT. This CDR3 is built from 14 residues. V gave up 3 bases and J gave up 4 bases; unmatched junction bases: 4. CDR3 loop: CASSERTGTYGYTF. The CDR3 DNA is TGTGCCAGCAGTGAGCGGACAGGGACCTATGGCTACACCTTC.

There are a few counts of this clone. V usage is TRBV6-6 and J usage is TRBJ1-6, with D uncertain. The CDR3 runs 15 residues. Germline V CDR1 and CDR2: MNHNY, SVGAGI (reference sequence). Trimming stripped 9 bases from V and 0 bases from J, with 12 bases between. CDR3 sequence: CASLGRSSYNSPLHF. In DNA, the CDR3 is TGTGCCAGTCTTGGACGGAGCTCCTATAATTCACCCCTCCACTTT.

This clone was recorded once. The chain carries TRBV28 and TRBJ2-7; either TRBD1 or TRBD2 may supply D (5 bases each). Germline lookup yields CDR1 MDHEN and CDR2 SYDVKM. Trimming stripped 5 bases from V and 8 bases from J, with 19 bases between. CDR3 length: 14 amino acids. The CDR3 DNA follows: TGTGCCAGCAGTCTCCCAGGGACCGACTTGCAGCAGTACTTC. Translation: CASSLPGTDLQQYF.